The 18 T cell receptor beta chains listed next were all sequenced from one sample in a study of beta chain features in type 1 diabetes (dated by TCRdb to the late 2010s). The protocol used for the library was the immunoSEQ multiplex PCR assay. The entire isolated RNA was reverse transcribed using the High Capacity cDNA Reverse Transcription Kit, and thus expressed TCRB transcripts were sequenced. Sourced from immuneACCESS, this table was stored by TCRdb with only in-frame sequences that have V and J called. A share of the clones is absent; for the studies checked, an unresolved V gene accounts for under half, and the remainder has no known explanation. The sample table lists some 300,000 clones, around 7.3% of them with a count of one. Approximately 0.93% of the sample rests with the top ten. Sequencing input: central memory CD4+ T cells from blood. Receptors originate from a woman younger than 35 in good health.

In this sample, this clone turned up many times. In the same sample, other DNA sequences code for this CDR3. J is TRBJ1-6 and V is TRBV28, with unresolved D. The CDR3 loop spans 13 amino acids. Trimming removed 6 bases at V and 7 bases at J, with 10 bases between. CDR1 and CDR2 (germline): MDHEN, SYDVKM. CDR3: CASRANKNSPLHF. In DNA form, the CDR3 reads TGTGCCAGCAGAGCAAACAAGAATTCACCCCTCCACTTT.

The chain links TRBV27 to TRBJ2-3, with a possible D match to TRBD2 (5 bases). The length of the CDR3 is 16 residues. Trimming took off 7 bases at V and 2 bases at J, with 19 bases between the two ends. Germline V gene sequence: CDR1 MNHEY, CDR2 SMNVEV (reference sequence). The CDR3 bases are TGTGCCAGCATCCTACGACGGACTTCCAACACAGATACGCAGTATTTT. This codes for CASILRRTSNTDTQYF.

The V and J genes are TRBV18 and TRBJ2-3; D is uncertain. This CDR3 is 15 amino acids long. Germline loops: CDR1 KGHSH, CDR2 LQKENI. The ends were cut back, 1 base at V and 0 bases at J, with 8 bases in the middle. The CDR3 protein is CASSPLEWSTDTQYF. CDR3 in DNA: TGTGCCAGCTCACCACTGGAATGGAGCACAGATACGCAGTATTTT.

The rearrangement uses TRBV27 and TRBJ2-5; 8 nucleotides match TRBD2. The germline gives CDR1 MNHEY, CDR2 SMNVEV (reference sequence). The CDR3 consists of 15 residues. The V segment lost 5 bases and the J segment 4 bases; nucleotides outside the gene matches: 9. The CDR3 region is CASSPYVAGIETQYF. The CDR3 DNA sequence: TGTGCCAGCAGTCCCTACGTAGCGGGGATAGAGACCCAGTACTTC.

This clone appeared a few times. This chain uses TRBV29-1 with TRBJ2-1; D uncertain. Germline V lookup: CDR1 SQVTM, CDR2 ANQGSEA. The CDR3 has 13 residues. V was trimmed by 3 bases and J by 0 bases, leaving 6 bases between them. DNA of the CDR3: TGCAGCGTTGAGCAGTTCTCCTACAATGAGCAGTTCTTC. Its translation: CSVEQFSYNEQFF.

There are a few counts of this clone. J is TRBJ1-2 and V is TRBV6-5; 9 nucleotides match TRBD1. This CDR3 is built from 16 residues. The ends lost 2 bases at V and 2 bases at J; junction bases unmatched: 6. CDR1 and CDR2 (germline): MNHEY, SVGAGI. The CDR3 DNA sequence: TGTGCCAGCAGTTACACCTGGACAGGGGCCAACTATGGCTACACCTTC. Its translation: CASSYTWTGANYGYTF.

The J gene is TRBJ1-6, the V gene TRBV6-5; D not certain. Trimming removed 4 bases from V and 8 bases from J, with 9 bases in between. Germline lookup yields CDR1 MNHEY and CDR2 SVGAGI. CDR3 size: 13 residues. The CDR3 reads CASSSSFHSPLHF. Written as DNA, the CDR3 is TGTGCCAGCAGTTCCAGCTTTCATTCACCCCTCCACTTT.

This clone turned up a few times. V gene TRBV20-1 combines with J gene TRBJ1-1; D uncertain. Germline V gives CDR1 DFQATT, CDR2 SNEGSKA (reference sequence). This CDR3 has 11 amino acids. The ends were cut back, 7 bases at V and 1 base at J, with 7 bases in the middle. CDR3 protein: CSGRANTEAFF. The CDR3 nucleotides read TGCAGTGGGAGGGCGAACACTGAAGCTTTCTTT.

This clone was observed a handful of times. This chain uses TRBV9 with TRBJ2-2, with a weak D call TRBD2 (5 bases). V was shortened by 0 bases and J by 1 base, with 10 bases between the two germline ends. This CDR3 is built from 16 residues. The germline V gene encodes CDR1 SGDLS and CDR2 YYNGEE. The CDR3 DNA follows: TGTGCCAGCAGCGTAGTCTCAGCGGTGAACACCGGGGAGCTGTTTTTT. Amino acids: CASSVVSAVNTGELFF.

CDR3 residues: CASSPSEGALQETQYF. CDR3 sequence (DNA): TGTGCCAGCAGTCCCTCGGAAGGGGCCCTCCAAGAGACCCAGTACTTC. The rearrangement uses TRBV6-6 and TRBJ2-5; a weak D match, TRBD1 (5 bases). CDR3 length: 16 amino acids. V lost 5 bases to trimming and J lost 1 base, with 17 bases between them. Germline loops: CDR1 MNHNY, CDR2 SVGAGI (reference sequence).

The chain employs TRBV5-6 and TRBJ2-1; no clear D. V was clipped by 6 bases and J by 4 bases, with 5 bases between them. Germline lookup yields CDR1 SGHDT and CDR2 YYEEEE. This CDR3 region has 11 residues. This CDR3 is CASNIYNEQFF. The CDR3 nucleotides read TGTGCCAGCAACATTTACAATGAGCAGTTCTTC.

The chain carries TRBV9 and TRBJ2-7; 10 bases line up with TRBD1. Germline V gene data show CDR1 as SGDLS and CDR2 as YYNGEE. V lost 4 bases to trimming and J lost 2 bases; unmatched junction nucleotides: 6. CDR3 length: 15 residues. The CDR3: CASSPRGTGAYEQYF. The DNA for the CDR3 is TGTGCCAGCAGCCCTCGGGGGACAGGGGCCTACGAGCAGTACTTC.

This clone was found many times. The chain is built from TRBV2 and TRBJ1-5; tentatively, D is TRBD1 (6 bases). Germline assignment: CDR1 SNHLY and CDR2 FYNNEI. The V end lost 2 bases, the J end lost 7 bases, and 15 bases lay between the germline ends. The CDR3 has 15 amino acids. The CDR3 loop reads CASSESRGLGQPQHF. The CDR3, as DNA: TGTGCCAGCAGTGAATCTCGGGGGCTGGGCCAGCCCCAGCATTTT.

This rearrangement joins TRBV5-1 to TRBJ2-2; TRBD1 matches 7 bases. This CDR3 contains 16 residues. V shed 4 bases, J shed 4 bases, and the junction held 10 bases outside the gene matches. Germline V gene lookup returns CDR1 SGHRS and CDR2 YFSETQ. CDR3 bases: TGCGCCAGCAGCCCTCTGTTATCAGGGGGCACCGGGGAGCTGTTTTTT. It codes for CASSPLLSGGTGELFF.

The gene calls are TRBV2 and TRBJ2-5, with a possible D match to TRBD2 (5 bases). Trimming cost V 4 bases and J 2 bases, with 14 bases left between them. The CDR3 has 15 residues. CDR1 SNHLY and CDR2 FYNNEI come from the germline V gene. The CDR3, as DNA: TGTGCCAGCAGTGCTTTCTCGGGGAAACAAGAGACCCAGTACTTC. Its protein product is CASSAFSGKQETQYF.

A few counts support this clone. In DNA form, the CDR3 reads TGTGCCAGCAGCGTAACAGGGACTGATGGCTACACCTTC. It specifies CASSVTGTDGYTF. The V call is TRBV9, the J call TRBJ1-2; D may be TRBD1 (6 bases). This CDR3 is built from 13 residues. The V end was cut by 1 base, the J end by 6 bases, with 10 bases between. CDR1 is SGDLS, CDR2 YYNGEE, per germline.

This clone was found a few times. V gene TRBV7-9 combines with J gene TRBJ2-4; D remains unclear. V lost 5 bases and J 2 bases, leaving 16 bases between the germline ends. The germline gives CDR1 SEHNR, CDR2 FQNEAQ (reference sequence). This CDR3 contains 16 residues. CDR3 sequence: CASSLTDAVSKNIQYF. CDR3 DNA: TGTGCCAGCAGCCTCACTGATGCGGTTTCCAAAAACATTCAGTACTTC.

The V gene is TRBV7-8, the J gene TRBJ1-5; no clear D gene. V lost 3 bases and J lost 7, with 10 bases in between. Germline V CDR1 and CDR2: SGHVS, FQNEAQ. The CDR3 length is 13 residues. Here the CDR3 reads CASSLEEGQPQHF. CDR3 DNA sequence: TGTGCCAGCAGCTTGGAGGAGGGCCAGCCCCAGCATTTT.